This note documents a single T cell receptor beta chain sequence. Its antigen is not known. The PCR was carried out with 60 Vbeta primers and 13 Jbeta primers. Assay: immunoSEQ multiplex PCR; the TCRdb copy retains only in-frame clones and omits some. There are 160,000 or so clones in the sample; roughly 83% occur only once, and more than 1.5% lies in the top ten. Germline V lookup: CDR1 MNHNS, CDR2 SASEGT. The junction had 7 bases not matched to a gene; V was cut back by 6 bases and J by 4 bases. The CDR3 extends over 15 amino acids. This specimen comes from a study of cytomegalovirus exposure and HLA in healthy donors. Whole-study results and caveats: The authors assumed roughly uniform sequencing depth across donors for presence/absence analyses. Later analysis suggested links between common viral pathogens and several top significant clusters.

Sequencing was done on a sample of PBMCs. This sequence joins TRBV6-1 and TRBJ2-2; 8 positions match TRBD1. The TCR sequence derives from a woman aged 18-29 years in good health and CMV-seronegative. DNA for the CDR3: TGTGCCAGCAGGGCCGGACAGGGAGGCACCGGGGAGCTGTTTTTT. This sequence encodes CASRAGQGGTGELFF.